A selection of T cell receptor beta chains follows, all from one sample in a study of T cell responses to AZD1222 COVID-19 vaccine. The method was immunoSEQ multiplex PCR; TCRdb's version includes in-frame clones alone and lacks a portion of them. The sample shows over 150,000 clones, 75% to 95% of them seen only once. Sample: peripheral blood, taken on day 0 of AZD1222 vaccination. These TCRs come from an adult in good health. The CDR3 runs from the conserved cysteine through the conserved F or W. Expanded clones are given a class, and other clones once, few, many or no size at all.

clone size: once; V gene: TRBV6-5; J gene: TRBJ1-1; CDR3 protein: CASSYSSGTVNTEAFF
clone size: .; V gene: TRBV19; J gene: TRBJ1-1; CDR3 protein: CASSRGVNTEAFF
clone size: .; V gene: TRBV6-5; J gene: TRBJ2-5; CDR3 protein: CASTMGSGGKETQYF
clone size: .; V gene: TRBV19; J gene: TRBJ1-2; CDR3 protein: CASRGTGAYGYTF
clone size: .; V gene: TRBV9; J gene: TRBJ2-3; CDR3 protein: CASSSPSGGDADTQYF
clone size: .; V gene: TRBV7-6; J gene: TRBJ1-1; CDR3 protein: CASSKGGSTEAFF
clone size: .; V gene: TRBV4-1; J gene: TRBJ1-2; CDR3 protein: CASSQGTGVGYGYTF
clone size: .; V gene: TRBV7-2; J gene: TRBJ1-1; CDR3 protein: CASRIGTGAPAFF
clone size: .; V gene: TRBV27; J gene: TRBJ2-3; CDR3 protein: CASRTSGGGPDTQYF
clone size: .; V gene: TRBV11-2; J gene: TRBJ1-1; CDR3 protein: CASSLDNEEVNTEAFF
clone size: .; V gene: TRBV4-3; J gene: TRBJ1-4; CDR3 protein: CASSQRGGGWNEKLFF
clone size: once; V gene: TRBV28; J gene: TRBJ1-1; CDR3 protein: CASSDQLGATVRGTEAFF
clone size: .; V gene: TRBV24-1; J gene: TRBJ1-2; CDR3 protein: CATSDPTGGGRGYTF
clone size: .; V gene: TRBV30; J gene: TRBJ2-7; CDR3 protein: CAWSAGGGVEQYF
clone size: once; V gene: TRBV5-6; J gene: TRBJ1-1; CDR3 protein: CASSLIGLNTEAFF
clone size: .; V gene: TRBV18; J gene: TRBJ1-2; CDR3 protein: CASSLTGEYGYTF
clone size: .; V gene: TRBV4-2; J gene: TRBJ2-7; CDR3 protein: CASSQAGGPREQYF
clone size: .; V gene: TRBV6-5; J gene: TRBJ2-7; CDR3 protein: CAALSMGHSYEQYF
clone size: .; V gene: TRBV5-1; J gene: TRBJ1-2; CDR3 protein: CASSLQGTANYGYTF
clone size: .; V gene: TRBV2; J gene: TRBJ1-2; CDR3 protein: CASSEENYGYTF
clone size: .; V gene: TRBV10-3; J gene: TRBJ1-3; CDR3 protein: CAIGNPSLSGNTIYF
clone size: .; V gene: TRBV5-4; J gene: TRBJ1-6; CDR3 protein: CASTTSGSPLHF
clone size: .; V gene: TRBV11-2; J gene: TRBJ1-2; CDR3 protein: CASSQLSRDRASEDYGYTF
clone size: .; V gene: TRBV11-2; J gene: TRBJ1-5; CDR3 protein: CASSLDEAQPQHF
clone size: once; V gene: TRBV7-4; J gene: TRBJ1-2; CDR3 protein: CASSEPQGAGYGYTF
clone size: .; V gene: TRBV7-5; J gene: TRBJ2-2; CDR3 protein: CARSKQGLGWQGGGELFF
clone size: .; V gene: TRBV9; J gene: TRBJ2-1; CDR3 protein: CASTQRGAGSYNEQFF
clone size: .; V gene: TRBV12-3/TRBV12-4; J gene: TRBJ1-6; CDR3 protein: CASGRDFSPLHF
clone size: .; V gene: TRBV19; J gene: TRBJ2-3; CDR3 protein: CASRYSVVTDTQYF
clone size: few; V gene: TRBV10-2; J gene: TRBJ1-1; CDR3 protein: CASSYYLIPRGLENTEAFF
clone size: .; V gene: TRBV7-8; J gene: TRBJ1-5; CDR3 protein: CASSLAIWDMSQPQHF
clone size: .; V gene: TRBV9; J gene: TRBJ1-2; CDR3 protein: CASSDRGLYGYTF
clone size: .; V gene: TRBV20-1; J gene: TRBJ1-1; CDR3 protein: CSARLEGKAFF
clone size: .; V gene: TRBV9; J gene: TRBJ1-2; CDR3 protein: CASSVDGHGYTF
clone size: .; V gene: TRBV2; J gene: TRBJ1-6; CDR3 protein: CASRPGQGTRNSPLHF
clone size: once; V gene: TRBV18; J gene: TRBJ1-2; CDR3 protein: CASSQTVNTVGSYYGYTF
clone size: .; V gene: TRBV7-9; J gene: TRBJ1-2; CDR3 protein: CASSFKGGNGYTF
clone size: .; V gene: TRBV21-1; J gene: TRBJ1-5; CDR3 protein: CASIWRGTGFYSNQPQHF
clone size: .; V gene: TRBV20-1; J gene: TRBJ1-4; CDR3 protein: CSASNGNEKLFF
clone size: .; V gene: TRBV5-6; J gene: TRBJ1-6; CDR3 protein: CASRPGTGLNSPLHF
clone size: .; V gene: TRBV9; J gene: TRBJ1-2; CDR3 protein: CASSVGLSGYGYTF
clone size: .; V gene: TRBV10-3; J gene: TRBJ1-1; CDR3 protein: CAISVEMNTEAFF
clone size: few; V gene: TRBV29-1; J gene: TRBJ2-7; CDR3 protein: CSGRESSYEQYF
clone size: .; V gene: TRBV5-1; J gene: TRBJ2-2; CDR3 protein: CASSSGGATGELFF
clone size: .; V gene: TRBV30; J gene: TRBJ2-2; CDR3 protein: CAWNTYTGELFF